This T cell receptor beta chain was obtained from a study of T cells in Graves' hyperthyroidism and ophthalmopathy. This clonotype showed up just once. Stable Graves' hyperthyroidism meant no ophthalmopathy progression within 18 months. The hyperthyroidism patients had all been newly diagnosed, and their disease duration was under 2 months. Their ages ranged from 18 to 65 years. Fresh peripheral blood, about 9.3 ml, yielded the PBMCs. From RNA transcripts, TCR beta CDR3 regions were amplified. The primer set for the first-round RT-PCR of the TCR CDR3 was HTBI. Each CDR3 protein is one row after TCRdb ran MiXCR on the multiplex PCR reads. The sample comprises over 650,000 distinct CDR3 sequences, over 15% of which are singletons, and approximately 8.4% rests with the top ten. The TCR was taken from a man younger than 30 with Graves' hyperthyroidism. Sequenced input: blood.

The CDR3 nucleotides read TGTGCCAGCAGCCAGGAGGTCCTCTCCTACGAGCAGTACTTC. Translated: CASSQEVLSYEQYF. The chain links TRBV4-2 to TRBJ2-7, with TRBD2 as a possible D gene (5 bases). V shed 3 bases and J shed 0 bases, with 9 bases lying between them. The CDR3 spans 14 residues. Germline V gives CDR1 LGHNA, CDR2 YNFKEQ.